A selection of T cell receptor beta chains follows, all from one sample in a study of beta chain bispecific antibodies for T cell cancers. TCRdb used MiXCR to reprocess the 5' RACE reads, holding one entry per CDR3 protein. The table lists some 20,000 distinct CDR3 sequences, 2% to 2.5% of them singletons. These receptors have no identified antigens. The source was healthy donor T cells cultured with leukemia cells, collected from a culture containing a bispecific antibody targeting TCR Vbeta12. The receptors here all came from a human donor in good health. Some clones in this sample may be carry-over from other donors' samples. Both conserved end residues are part of each CDR3. A D gene is named only where the DNA matches it firmly. The size field is filled for only some rows; it gives once, few, many or a size class.

D gene	V gene	J gene	clone size	CDR3 DNA	CDR3 protein
TRBD1	TRBV6-7	TRBJ1-5	many	TGTGCCAGCAGTTGGGGACAGTACTCTTATAGCAATCAGCCCCAGCATTTT	CASSWGQYSYSNQPQHF
TRBD2	TRBV4-2	TRBJ2-1	many	TGTGCCAGCAGCCAAGATCCCGGGGGGACTTACAATGAGCAGTTCTTC	CASSQDPGGTYNEQFF
NA	TRBV2	TRBJ2-5	many	TGTGCCAGCAGGACTGTCCGGTTGGAGACCCAGTACTTC	CASRTVRLETQYF
TRBD2	TRBV5-1	TRBJ2-7	many	TGCGCCAGCAGCTTCGGGGGGGCCGTCTCCTACGAGCAGTACTTC	CASSFGGAVSYEQYF
TRBD1	TRBV7-9	TRBJ2-7	many	TGTGCCAGCGCCCTGGAGACAGGGGACCCCTACGAGCAGTACTTC	CASALETGDPYEQYF
NA	TRBV6-5	TRBJ1-1	many	TGTGCCAGCAGCCCGGCCAGGACCCTCACTGAAGCTTTCTTT	CASSPARTLTEAFF
NA	TRBV6-5	TRBJ2-5	few	TGTGCCAGCAGTTATATCGATGAACAGTTGGAGACCCAGTACTTC	CASSYIDEQLETQYF
NA	TRBV6-5	TRBJ2-7	many	TGTGCCAGCAGTCAGGGGTTGGGCGAGCAGTACTTC	CASSQGLGEQYF
TRBD1	TRBV5-1	TRBJ2-4	many	TGCGCCAGCAGCTTGAGTGGGACAGGGGACATTCAGTACTTC	CASSLSGTGDIQYF
TRBD1	TRBV19	TRBJ1-1	NA	TGTGCCAGTAGTAGGACAGGTGGGGATACTGAAGCTTTCTTT	CASSRTGGDTEAFF
TRBD1	TRBV7-3	TRBJ2-5	many	TGTGCCAGCAGCCCACCGGGACAGGGGCACGAGACCCAGTACTTC	CASSPPGQGHETQYF
TRBD2	TRBV7-9	TRBJ2-3	many	TGTGCCAGCAGCTTAGCGGGACTAGCACCAGATACGCAGTATTTT	CASSLAGLAPDTQYF
NA	TRBV15	TRBJ2-1	many	TGTGCCACCAGCTCAGGAGGCCGGCCCTACAATGAGCAGTTCTTC	CATSSGGRPYNEQFF
TRBD2	TRBV27	TRBJ2-1	many	TGTGCCAGCAGTCCTCTTCCCGGGGGGGCCGGAGAGGAGCAGTTCTTC	CASSPLPGGAGEEQFF
NA	TRBV20-1	TRBJ1-4	many	TGCAGTGCTAGAGGGTTGGGGTCGGAAAAACTGTTTTTT	CSARGLGSEKLFF
NA	TRBV13	TRBJ2-7	medium-sized	TGTGCCAGCAGCCCCGGGCCCTCCTACGAGCAGTACTTC	CASSPGPSYEQYF
NA	TRBV7-6	TRBJ2-1	many	TGTGCCAGCAGCTTAGGTATCAGCGCTAGCGCCTACAATGAGCAGTTCTTC	CASSLGISASAYNEQFF
NA	TRBV5-1	TRBJ1-1	many	TGCGCCAGCAGCTTGGGATTTGCTGAAGCTTTCTTT	CASSLGFAEAFF
NA	TRBV19	TRBJ1-1	many	TGTGCCAGTAGTATCCCGACAGACCCGAACACTGAAGCTTTCTTT	CASSIPTDPNTEAFF
TRBD2	TRBV3-1	TRBJ2-3	many	TGTGCCAGCAGCCAAGGCCTAGCGGGGGACACAGATACGCAGTATTTT	CASSQGLAGDTDTQYF
NA	TRBV7-2	TRBJ1-1	many	TGTGCCAGCAGCTTTACGGGTGGCACTGAAGCTTTCTTT	CASSFTGGTEAFF
TRBD1	TRBV27	TRBJ2-7	medium-sized	TGTGCCAGCAGTTTATATGGACAGGGGAGCTACGAGCAGTACTTC	CASSLYGQGSYEQYF
NA	TRBV7-9	TRBJ1-1	many	TGTGCCAGCAGCCCGACAGGTGAAGCTTTCTTT	CASSPTGEAFF
TRBD1	TRBV3-1	TRBJ1-6	many	TGTGCCAGCAGCCAATTGTCCGGGACAGTTGACTATAATTCACCCCTCCACTTT	CASSQLSGTVDYNSPLHF
NA	TRBV28	TRBJ1-1	many	TGTGCCAGCAGTTTATCGGCCCTCACGGCAGCTTTCTTT	CASSLSALTAAFF
NA	TRBV6-4	TRBJ2-1	many	TGTGCCAGCAGGAAAGAAGGAAGCTCCTACAATGAGCAGTTCTTC	CASRKEGSSYNEQFF
NA	TRBV27	TRBJ2-2	many	TGTGCCAGCAGTTTTTTTCAGAACACCGGGGAGCTGTTTTTT	CASSFFQNTGELFF
NA	TRBV6-5	TRBJ2-7	many	TGTGCCAGCAGTTACATGGGGGGCGAGCAGTACTTC	CASSYMGGEQYF
NA	TRBV6-5	TRBJ2-7	many	TGTGCCAGCAGTTACAATGAGGATACCTACGAGCAGTACTTC	CASSYNEDTYEQYF
NA	TRBV5-5	TRBJ2-7	many	TGTGCCAGCAGCTTGGTTGCTTCAGATGACTACGAGCAGTACTTC	CASSLVASDDYEQYF
NA	TRBV5-6	TRBJ1-1	NA	TGTGCCAGCAGCCCCTTCGATACAGGGATGAACACTGAAGCTTTCTTT	CASSPFDTGMNTEAFF
NA	TRBV27	TRBJ1-1	many	TGTGCCAGCAGTGACACAGATTACACTGAAGCTTTCTTT	CASSDTDYTEAFF
NA	TRBV4-2	TRBJ1-1	many	TGTGCCAGCAGCCAAACAGGGTTGGATGAAGCTTTCTTT	CASSQTGLDEAFF
NA	TRBV20-1	TRBJ1-2	many	TGCAGTGCTAGAGGGGATGGCTACACCTTC	CSARGDGYTF
TRBD2	TRBV11-2	TRBJ2-3	many	TGTGCCAGCAGCTTAGTTTGGCGGGGGGGCGGAGCTCCTGGGACAGATACGCAGTATTTT	CASSLVWRGGGAPGTDTQYF
NA	TRBV13	TRBJ1-1	many	TGTGCCAGCAGCAGAACGAGGGGGTTTGAAGCTTTCTTT	CASSRTRGFEAFF
TRBD1	TRBV7-9	TRBJ2-7	many	TGTGCCAGCAGCTGGGGACAGTTAAGCTCCTACGAGCAGTACTTC	CASSWGQLSSYEQYF
NA	TRBV5-1	TRBJ2-2	medium-sized	TGCGCCAGCAGCTTGTTCACCGGGGAGCTGTTTTTT	CASSLFTGELFF
NA	TRBV28	TRBJ1-4	many	TGTGCCAGCAGCTCTCACAGGGTTGCTAATGAAAAACTGTTTTTT	CASSSHRVANEKLFF
NA	TRBV27	TRBJ2-7	many	TGTGCCAGCAGTTTAGGTGCCAGCTACGAGCAGTACTTC	CASSLGASYEQYF
NA	TRBV14	TRBJ2-7	NA	TGTGCCAGCAGCCCCTCCTGGACATCCGGCTACGAGCAGTACTTC	CASSPSWTSGYEQYF
NA	TRBV20-1	TRBJ1-3	many	TGCAGTGCTATGGGAAACACCATATATTTT	CSAMGNTIYF
NA	TRBV19	TRBJ1-5	many	TGTGCCAGTAATCTAGGGTCTCTGCCCCAGCATTTT	CASNLGSLPQHF
TRBD1	TRBV6-5	TRBJ1-2	medium-sized	TGTGCCAGCACCCAGGGGGCCTCGTTAAAAGGCTACACCTTC	CASTQGASLKGYTF
NA	TRBV27	TRBJ1-1	few	TGTGCCAGCAGTTTTTCGGAGAACACTGAAGCTTTCTTT	CASSFSENTEAFF
TRBD1	TRBV2	TRBJ2-7	many	TGTGCCAGCAGTGTCCCGGGACAGGGCTTCAGGGACGAGCAGTACTTC	CASSVPGQGFRDEQYF
NA	TRBV19	TRBJ2-2	many	TGTGCCAGTACCTGGACAAAGAACACCGGGGAGCTGTTTTTT	CASTWTKNTGELFF
NA	TRBV20-1	TRBJ2-7	many	TGCAGTGCTAGAGAGACACAGGGATTCTACGAGCAGTACTTC	CSARETQGFYEQYF
NA	TRBV5-1	TRBJ2-1	many	TGCGCCAGCAGCTTGGCACGGGTTGAGCAGTTCTTC	CASSLARVEQFF
NA	TRBV7-8	TRBJ1-4	many	TGTGCCAGCAGCCCACAGACAAGAACTAATGAAAAACTGTTTTTT	CASSPQTRTNEKLFF
NA	TRBV6-5	TRBJ2-5	many	TGTGCCAGCAGTTCCGAGCCGGGACTTATTTTGGAGACCCAGTACTTC	CASSSEPGLILETQYF
TRBD1	TRBV24-1	TRBJ2-6	many	TGTGCCACCACCTGGCAGGGGGCGTATGGGGCCAACGTCCTGACTTTC	CATTWQGAYGANVLTF
NA	TRBV5-6	TRBJ2-3	medium-sized	TGTGCCAGCAGCTTGGTGCAAGAACCAGATACGCAGTATTTT	CASSLVQEPDTQYF
NA	TRBV5-1	TRBJ2-7	many	TGCGCCAGCAGCTTGGAAGGAGGGGTAGGCTACGAGCAGTACTTC	CASSLEGGVGYEQYF
NA	TRBV7-3	TRBJ2-2	many	TGTGCCAGCAGCTTGGGGTTGACGGCCACCGGGGAGCTGTTTTTT	CASSLGLTATGELFF
TRBD2	TRBV7-8	TRBJ2-2	medium-sized	TGTGCCAGCAGCTTATCCGGACTAGCGAACACCGGGGAGCTGTTTTTT	CASSLSGLANTGELFF
NA	TRBV6-5	TRBJ2-5	many	TGTGCCAGCAGGCCGACCGGGCGGAGGGAGACCCAGTACTTC	CASRPTGRRETQYF
NA	TRBV20-1	TRBJ2-2	many	TGCAGTGCTAGACCGGACAGAGCGAACACCGGGGAGCTGTTTTTT	CSARPDRANTGELFF
TRBD1	TRBV19	TRBJ1-5	many	TGTGCCAGTAGTACCGGACAGGGTAGCAATCAGCCCCAGCATTTT	CASSTGQGSNQPQHF
NA	TRBV5-1	TRBJ1-2	many	TGCGCCAGCAGCTTGGAAGGCGAAAACTATGGCTACACCTTC	CASSLEGENYGYTF